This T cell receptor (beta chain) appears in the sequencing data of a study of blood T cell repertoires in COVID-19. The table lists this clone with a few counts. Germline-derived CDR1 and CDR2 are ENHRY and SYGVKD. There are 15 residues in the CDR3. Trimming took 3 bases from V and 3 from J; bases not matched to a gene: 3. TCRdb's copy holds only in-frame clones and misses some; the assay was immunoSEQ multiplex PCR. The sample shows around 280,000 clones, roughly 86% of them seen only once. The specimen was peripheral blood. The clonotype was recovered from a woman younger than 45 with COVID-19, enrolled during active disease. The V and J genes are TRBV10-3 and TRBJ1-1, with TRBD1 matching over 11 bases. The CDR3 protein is CAISDRGQGDTEAFF. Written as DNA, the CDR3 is TGTGCCATCAGTGACCGGGGACAGGGGGACACTGAAGCTTTCTTT.